Presented here are 20 T cell receptor beta chains from one specimen sequenced in a study of blood T cell repertoires in COVID-19. This table comes from immunoSEQ multiplex PCR, and its TCRdb copy is limited to in-frame clones, with some not included. This sample has hundreds of thousands of clones, with 80% to 90% found just once. The sample taken for sequencing was PBMCs or T cells enriched from blood (not recorded which). These TCRs come from a man aged 30-40 years who had recovered from COVID-19.

The rearrangement joins TRBV18 to TRBJ2-7; 7 nucleotides match TRBD1. The CDR3 consists of 15 residues. V shed 6 bases, J shed 2 bases, and the junction held 10 bases outside the gene matches. CDR1 and CDR2 (germline): KGHSH, LQKENI. CDR3 protein: CASSWDSDITYEQYF. The CDR3 DNA sequence: TGTGCCAGCTCGTGGGACAGCGATATTACCTACGAGCAGTACTTC.

The V and J genes are TRBV10-1 and TRBJ1-6, with 8 bases fitting TRBD1. V shed 4 bases, J shed 10 bases, and the junction held 9 bases outside the gene matches. The length of the CDR3 is 15 residues. Germline assignment: CDR1 WNHNN and CDR2 SYGVQD (reference sequence). The CDR3 sequence is CASSASGTGDSPLHF. The CDR3 DNA is TGCGCCAGCAGTGCGTCCGGGACAGGAGACTCACCCCTCCACTTT.

The chain joins TRBV3-1 (or the pseudogene TRBV3-2) to TRBJ2-1; TRBD1 matches 9 bases. The CDR3 runs to 15 residues. Trimming cost V 3 bases and J 4 bases; bases outside gene matches: 4. Germline V gene data show CDR1 as LGHDT and CDR2 as YNNKEL (reference sequence). CDR3 DNA: TGTGCCAGCAGCCAGGCCGGGACAGGGTACAATGAGCAGTTCTTC. Its translation is CASSQAGTGYNEQFF.

Only a few counts were recorded for this clone. The rearrangement joins TRBV18 to TRBJ2-7, with D maybe TRBD2 (6 bases). Germline V gene lookup returns CDR1 KGHSH and CDR2 LQKENI. This CDR3 has 14 residues. V was trimmed by 3 bases and J by 3 bases, leaving 12 bases between them. In nucleotides, the CDR3 is TGTGCCAGCTCACCCGGGACTCTCCACTACGAGCAGTACTTC. Its translation is CASSPGTLHYEQYF.

The chain has TRBV6-5 and TRBJ2-7; 9 nucleotides line up with TRBD2. The junction had 6 bases not matched to a gene; V was cut back by 6 bases and J by 0 bases. This CDR3 spans 15 amino acids. The germline V gene encodes CDR1 MNHEY and CDR2 SVGAGI. The CDR3 here is CASRVGSGSSYEQYF. The CDR3, as DNA: TGTGCCAGCAGGGTGGGTAGCGGGAGCTCCTACGAGCAGTACTTC.

V and J are TRBV30 and TRBJ2-7, with 7 bases lining up with TRBD1. The CDR3 sequence is 13 residues long. Germline loops: CDR1 GTSNPN, CDR2 SVGIG (reference sequence). J lost 4 bases, V lost 4 bases, and 7 bases had no gene match. The CDR3 DNA reads as TGTGCCTGGACGACAGGGATTGTTTACGAGCAGTACTTC. As protein: CAWTTGIVYEQYF.

This clone has more than one count but fewer than ten. The chain couples TRBV13 to TRBJ1-1; D is possibly TRBD1 (5 bases). The CDR3 spans 15 residues. V gave up 5 bases and J gave up 2 bases, with 15 bases separating them. Germline V gives CDR1 PRHDT, CDR2 FYEKMQ (reference sequence). Here the CDR3 DNA reads TGTGCCAGCAGCCACCCAGGGACTCTAAACACTGAAGCTTTCTTT. This codes for CASSHPGTLNTEAFF. Drawing the rest from reference TRBV13 and TRBJ1-1, the complete variable domain is AAGVIQSPRHLIKEKRETATLKCYPIPRHDTVYWYQQGPGQDPQFLISFYEKMQSDKGSIPDRFSAQQFSDYHSELNMSSLELGDSALYFCASSHPGTLNTEAFFGQGTRLTVV.

With regard to this clone: The sample has other DNA sequences that encode this CDR3 too. This chain connects TRBV5-1 to TRBJ2-7; D is undetermined. The V gene's germline CDR1 is SGHRS and CDR2 YFSETQ. Trimming removed 3 bases from V and 0 bases from J, with 4 bases in between. CDR3 length: 12 amino acids. The CDR3 protein is CASSSSSYEQYF. CDR3 coding DNA: TGCGCCAGCAGCTCCTCCTCCTACGAGCAGTACTTC.

This clone appeared a single time. Here the CDR3 reads CASNIPRGVSPLHF. The CDR3 region has the DNA TGTGCCAGCAACATCCCAAGGGGCGTTTCACCCCTCCACTTT. The chain couples TRBV28 to TRBJ1-6, with a tentative D call TRBD1 (5 bases). V was clipped by 7 bases and J by 9 bases, with 16 bases between them. This CDR3 has 14 residues. From germline, CDR1 is MDHEN and CDR2 SYDVKM.

The chain links TRBV11-2 to TRBJ1-2; D ambiguous. Trimming shortened V by 5 bases and J by 7 bases, and 8 bases separated the two germline ends. The CDR3 consists of 11 residues. Germline V gene data show CDR1 as SGHAT and CDR2 as FQNNGV. The CDR3 loop reads CASSQNSGYTF. CDR3 sequence (DNA): TGTGCCAGCAGCCAAAACAGTGGCTACACCTTC. Full variable domain (missing parts from reference TRBV11-2 and TRBJ1-2): EAGVAQSPRYKIIEKRQSVAFWCNPISGHATLYWYQQILGQGPKLLIQFQNNGVVDDSQLPKDRFSAERLKGVDSTLKIQPAKLEDSAVYLCASSQNSGYTFGSGTRLTVV.

The chain's CDR3 is CASSTREGSSGNTIYF. For the CDR3, the DNA is TGTGCCAGCTCAACACGAGAGGGTTCCAGTGGAAACACCATATATTTT. The V and J genes are TRBV18 and TRBJ1-3; no firm D call. This CDR3 has 16 residues. Germline CDR1 and CDR2: KGHSH and LQKENI. The V and J ends lost 5 bases and 3 bases respectively, with 17 bases between them.

V and J are TRBV19 and TRBJ2-7; TRBD1 matches 7 bases. Germline V lookup: CDR1 LNHDA, CDR2 SQIVND (reference sequence). J gave up 0 bases and V 4 bases, and 0 bases lay outside the gene matches. The CDR3 loop spans 13 amino acids. CDR3 coding DNA: TGTGCCAGTAGTAACAGGGGCTCCTACGAGCAGTACTTC. Translation: CASSNRGSYEQYF.

V gene TRBV5-1 combines with J gene TRBJ2-5, with TRBD2 matching 11 bases. Losses at the gene ends were 3 bases for V and 4 bases for J; bases not matched to a gene: 8. This CDR3 region has 16 residues. The germline gives CDR1 SGHRS, CDR2 YFSETQ. The CDR3 nucleotides read TGCGCCAGCAGCTCGACTAGCGGGATCGGGCTAGAGACCCAGTACTTC. Protein: CASSSTSGIGLETQYF. The variable domain in full, with the rest retrieved from reference TRBV5-1 and TRBJ2-5, is KAGVTQTPRYLIKTRGQQVTLSCSPISGHRSVSWYQQTPGQGLQFLFEYFSETQRNKGNFPGRFSGRQFSNSRSEMNVSTLELGDSALYLCASSSTSGIGLETQYFGPGTRLLVL.

In this sample, this clone turned up once. The rearrangement links TRBV20-1 to TRBJ1-2; D is undetermined. Trimming took 6 bases from V and 7 from J, leaving 12 bases between them. Germline assignment: CDR1 DFQATT and CDR2 SNEGSKA (reference sequence). The CDR3 is 11 residues long. The CDR3 sequence: CSAEEMSGYTF. In nucleotides, the CDR3 is TGCAGTGCAGAAGAGATGAGTGGCTACACCTTC.

The chain employs TRBV28 and TRBJ1-2; possibly TRBD1 for D (5 bases). CDR3 length: 18 amino acids. Looked up from germline, CDR1 is MDHEN and CDR2 is SYDVKM. The V end lost 5 bases, the J end lost 6 bases, and 28 bases lay between the germline ends. CDR3 amino acids: CASSLSGLVGEGLDGYTF. CDR3 sequence (DNA): TGTGCCAGCAGTCTTAGCGGGTTGGTCGGTGAGGGGTTGGATGGCTACACCTTC.

V and J are TRBV6-5 and TRBJ1-4; tentative D call: TRBD1 (5 bases). The V gene's germline CDR1 is MNHEY and CDR2 SVGAGI. V dropped 6 bases and J dropped 3 bases, with 14 bases sitting between them. The CDR3 is made up of 15 amino acids. CDR3 bases: TGTGCCAGCAGCCCAACCCGGGGGGCTAATGAAAAACTGTTTTTT. Translation gives CASSPTRGANEKLFF.

The chain recombines TRBV18 with TRBJ1-3; TRBD1 agrees at 7 bases. CDR1 KGHSH and CDR2 LQKENI come from the germline V gene. After removal of 3 bases from V and 6 bases from J, the junction contained 5 bases not matched to a gene. CDR3 size: 14 residues. The CDR3 reads CASSPQDRINTIYF. The CDR3, as DNA: TGTGCCAGCTCACCTCAGGACAGGATAAACACCATATATTTT.

V and J are TRBV7-6 and TRBJ2-7; 11 bases line up with TRBD2. CDR1 is SGHVS and CDR2 is FNYEAQ in the germline V gene. Trimming removed 1 base from V and 2 bases from J; junction bases left unmatched: 7. This CDR3 contains 17 residues. CDR3 residues: CASSLEDVAGGPYEQYF. The CDR3 DNA sequence: TGTGCCAGCAGCTTAGAGGATGTAGCGGGAGGGCCCTACGAGCAGTACTTC.

Only one count was recorded for this clone. The chain carries TRBV24-1 and TRBJ2-3; 7 positions agree with TRBD2. Per the germline V gene, CDR1 is KGHDR and CDR2 is SFDVKD. The V gene end was trimmed by 11 bases and the J gene end by 3 bases; junction bases not matched to a gene: 10. The CDR3 loop spans 14 amino acids. CDR3 DNA sequence: TGTGCCAGCGGGACGCGGGAGTCTACAGATACGCAGTATTTT. It translates to CASGTRESTDTQYF.

This chain links TRBV10-2 with TRBJ1-3; the D is unclear. The germline V gene has CDR1 WSHSY and CDR2 SAAADI. This CDR3 region has 12 residues. The V end was cut by 5 bases, the J end by 9 bases, with 11 bases between. Here the CDR3 DNA reads TGCGCCAGCAGTCCCAGCTCAGGCACCATATATTTT. Its protein is CASSPSSGTIYF.